This is a list of T cell receptor beta chains from one sample in a study of human T cells and chemical hapten exposure. TCRdb called the RACE reads again in MiXCR, with one record for every CDR3 protein. The profile covers 35,000 to 45,000 distinct CDR3 sequences, with 9.5% to 15% appearing a single time and roughly 6.1% taken by the ten largest. This material consisted of whole blood, taken in connection with sensitization to the hapten diphenylcyclopropenone (DPC). Every receptor here comes from a woman in her 30s with alopecia areata. Some clones in this sample may be carry-over from other donors' samples. Each CDR3 is given with its conserved first and last residue. Fields, in order: D gene, V gene, J gene, clone size, CDR3 protein, CDR3 DNA. D genes are given only for firm matches. Clone sizes are given selectively: once, few, many, or a class where the clone is expanded.

D gene: TRBD1
V gene: TRBV28
J gene: TRBJ1-5
clone size: many
CDR3 protein: CASTQTGGNQPQHF
CDR3 DNA: TGTGCCAGCACCCAGACAGGGGGCAATCAGCCCCAGCATTTT

D gene: NA
V gene: TRBV6-5
J gene: TRBJ1-3
clone size: many
CDR3 protein: CASSYSSQRNTIYF
CDR3 DNA: TGTGCCAGCAGTTACTCGAGTCAGCGAAACACCATATATTTT

D gene: NA
V gene: TRBV5-1
J gene: TRBJ2-7
clone size: many
CDR3 protein: CASSLDSAYEQYF
CDR3 DNA: TGCGCCAGCAGCTTGGATTCCGCCTACGAGCAGTACTTC

D gene: NA
V gene: TRBV15
J gene: TRBJ2-5
clone size: few
CDR3 protein: CATSIAQETQYF
CDR3 DNA: TGTGCCACCAGCATAGCTCAGGAGACCCAGTACTTC

D gene: NA
V gene: TRBV7-9
J gene: TRBJ2-2
clone size: NA
CDR3 protein: CASSLGQAQTGELFF
CDR3 DNA: TGTGCCAGCAGCTTAGGTCAGGCCCAGACCGGGGAGCTGTTTTTT

D gene: TRBD1
V gene: TRBV5-1
J gene: TRBJ2-5
clone size: few
CDR3 protein: CASSPGGGQETQYF
CDR3 DNA: TGCGCCAGCAGCCCAGGGGGCGGACAAGAGACCCAGTACTTC

D gene: TRBD1
V gene: TRBV30
J gene: TRBJ2-7
clone size: NA
CDR3 protein: CAWRMAGGGPGQYF
CDR3 DNA: TGTGCCTGGAGAATGGCAGGGGGCGGTCCGGGGCAGTACTTC

D gene: NA
V gene: TRBV6-6
J gene: TRBJ1-1
clone size: many
CDR3 protein: CASSDQLVEAFF
CDR3 DNA: TGTGCCAGCAGCGACCAGTTAGTTGAAGCTTTCTTT

D gene: NA
V gene: TRBV7-2
J gene: TRBJ2-7
clone size: many
CDR3 protein: CASSSPRFPGEQYF
CDR3 DNA: TGTGCCAGCAGCTCCCCTAGATTCCCGGGGGAGCAGTACTTC

D gene: NA
V gene: TRBV5-4
J gene: TRBJ1-2
clone size: NA
CDR3 protein: CASSYLIDGETGYTF
CDR3 DNA: TGTGCCAGCAGCTACCTAATTGACGGTGAAACGGGCTACACCTTC